This T cell receptor beta chain was retrieved from a study of preoperative IRX-2 immunotherapy in early breast cancer. The treatment: preoperative locoregional IRX-2 cytokine immunotherapy. This phase Ib study tested locoregional IRX-2 cytokine immunotherapy given before surgery. Germline CDR1 reads MDHEN; CDR2 reads SYDVKM. The CDR3 spans 15 residues. The ends were cut back, 2 bases at V and 0 bases at J, with 8 bases in the middle. TCRdb's copy holds only in-frame clones and misses some; the assay was immunoSEQ multiplex PCR. The sample carries approximately 320 clones, over 75% recorded once. The chain has TRBV28 and TRBJ1-3; D unclear. Sequencing used tumor tissue, obtained before IRX-2 immunotherapy. The TCR was taken from a human donor with breast cancer. This CDR3 reads CASSLNGLSGNTIYF. DNA of the CDR3: TGTGCCAGCAGTTTAAACGGACTCTCTGGAAACACCATATATTTT. Together with reference TRBV28 and TRBJ1-3, the CDR3 gives the full variable domain: DVKVTQSSRYLVKRTGEKVFLECVQDMDHENMFWYRQDPGLGLRLIYFSYDVKMKEKGDIPEGYSVSREKKERFSLILESASTNQTSMYLCASSLNGLSGNTIYFGEGSWLTVV.